The T cell receptor (beta chain) under discussion was sequenced for a study of T cells after posttransplantation cyclophosphamide (dated by TCRdb to about 2016). About the full investigation: T cell repertoire reconstitution was tracked by TRB sequencing after myeloablative bone marrow transplantation in which posttransplantation cyclophosphamide was used as GVHD prophylaxis. Samples from roughly 35 PTCy-treated patients, along with samples from around 16 of their related bone marrow donors, underwent antigen receptor sequencing. Blood from all 35 or so PTCy patients with 1-year posttransplant specimens was subjected to TRB sequencing. In 3 patients, TRB sequencing was also performed on up to 3 more blood samples taken 2 to 5.2 years after transplant, and in several patients, pretransplant blood was also TRB-sequenced. TRA and TRB clonality were tightly correlated in 9 or 10 samples, so subsequent TCR analyses focused on TRB only. Public TRB sequences were checked against a database of over 3,500 sequences associated with responses to pathogens, tumor antigens, self-antigens and alloantigens. Broad study findings and their caveats: Across the approximately 42 patients, TRB clonality was highly associated with recipient CMV seropositivity and CMV reactivation, and diversity with PTCy was similar to that in the CNI/methotrexate controls. At 1-2 months, donor-recipient similarity was low but rose over the first year, and the later blood repertoires were often dominated by donor CD8+ memory clones. The TRB repertoires of T cells infiltrating skin or GI tract showed only limited overlap with the TRB repertoires of T cells in blood.

With respect to this clone: Its antigen is unknown. Base qualities are not at hand, and no much larger clone is one base apart.

This specimen's treatment or condition label, per the study, means: high-dose cyclophosphamide on days +3 and +4 as single-agent GVHD prophylaxis. For conditioning, the PTCy patients got busulfan and fludarabine, then a related or unrelated marrow graft, followed by cyclophosphamide on days +3 and +4. PTCy-treated patients were drawn from a prospective multi-institutional clinical trial. Mononuclear cells from peripheral blood and bone marrow were separated by Ficoll-Hypaque density centrifugation and then cryopreserved. Sorting of CD4+ and CD8+ T cells, including naive and memory subsets, was performed by FACS on a FACSAria II. TRB sequencing used genomic DNA with the immunoSEQ assay at survey resolution or the hsTCRB kit. Per the source publication's procedure: The immunoSEQ software handled the initial read processing, while the LymphoSeq R package was used for the repertoire analyses. Clonality was computed as 1 minus normalized Shannon entropy; Gini coefficient was also calculated for each TRB dataset. To infer phenotypes in unsorted samples, TRB sequences from sorted subsets of the recipient or donor were mapped onto unsorted samples from the same recipient. TCRdb took this table from immuneACCESS and kept in-frame rearrangements with V and J called. Such tables lack part of the clones; where checked against another copy, unresolved V genes explain under half of the gap, and the rest is unexplained. That table furnishes V, J and clone size, whereas the DNA furnished D and trimming. The sample yields around 17,000 clones; 92% were counted once. In total, the top ten clones hold almost 0.55% of the sample.

There are 11 amino acids in the CDR3, from cysteine to phenylalanine inclusive. Just CDR3 DNA is preserved here, 33 bases in frame from base 1. The germline V gene (reference sequence) supplies CDR1 MNHNY and CDR2 SVGAGI. Here the chain combines TRBV6-6 and TRBJ1-1; TRBD1 is perhaps the D gene, given 6 matching bases. This sequence originates from a male patient aged 60 to 75 who received an allogeneic stem cell transplant from a related donor and was CMV-positive. Once a transplant has taken place, some T cells may be donor derived. Specimen: CD4+ T cells sorted from blood, collected after allogeneic stem cell transplant with posttransplant cyclophosphamide. CDR3 loop: CGSTGNTEAFF. The nucleotide sequence is given as TGTGGCTCGACAGGGAACACTGAAGCTTTCTTT.